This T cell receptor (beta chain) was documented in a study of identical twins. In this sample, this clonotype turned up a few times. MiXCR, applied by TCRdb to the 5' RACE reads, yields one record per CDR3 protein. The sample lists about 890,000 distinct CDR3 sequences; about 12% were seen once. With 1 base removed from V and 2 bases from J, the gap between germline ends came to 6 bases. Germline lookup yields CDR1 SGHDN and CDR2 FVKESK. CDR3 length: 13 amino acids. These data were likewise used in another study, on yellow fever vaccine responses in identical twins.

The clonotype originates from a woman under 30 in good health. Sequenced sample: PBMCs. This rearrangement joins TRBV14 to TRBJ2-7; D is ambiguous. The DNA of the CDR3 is TGTGCCAGCAGCCAAGCGACGCCCTACGAGCAGTACTTC. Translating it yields CASSQATPYEQYF.